What follows are 11 T cell receptor beta chains derived from one specimen sequenced in a study of blood T cell repertoires in COVID-19. Sequenced by immunoSEQ multiplex PCR; TCRdb stores in-frame clones only, minus some. The sample shows about 200,000 clones, 75% to 90% of them seen only once. The sample consisted of peripheral blood. Receptor source: a man aged 55 to 70 who had recovered from COVID-19.

Only one count was recorded for this clone. The CDR3 reads CASSMSTGGLEQYF. The CDR3 bases are TGTGCCAGTAGTATGTCAACGGGAGGTCTGGAGCAGTACTTC. The chain carries TRBV19 and TRBJ2-7, with 7 bases that match TRBD2. Germline V gene data show CDR1 as LNHDA and CDR2 as SQIVND (reference sequence). This CDR3 region has 14 residues. J was trimmed by 7 bases and V by 3 bases; bases with no gene match: 9.

The chain has TRBV28 and TRBJ1-5, with a weak D call TRBD1 (5 bases). Trimming left V 3 bases short and J 4 bases short, with 13 bases between. The length of the CDR3 is 15 residues. Looked up from germline, CDR1 is MDHEN and CDR2 is SYDVKM. In DNA form, the CDR3 reads TGTGCCAGCAGTTTTGTTGGGGGGTTAAATCAGCCCCAGCATTTT. It specifies CASSFVGGLNQPQHF.

The gene calls are TRBV7-2 and TRBJ2-5; tentatively, D is TRBD2 (5 bases). V lost 1 base to trimming and J lost 0 bases, with 9 bases between them. This CDR3 contains 15 residues. Germline lookup yields CDR1 SGHTA and CDR2 FQGNSA. CDR3 sequence reads: CASSLEASYQETQYF. Here the CDR3 DNA reads TGTGCCAGCAGCTTAGAGGCTAGCTACCAAGAGACCCAGTACTTC.

The chain couples TRBV12-3 or TRBV12-4 to TRBJ2-7; 10 nucleotides line up with TRBD2. V shed 6 bases, J shed 7 bases, and the junction held 6 bases outside the gene matches. The CDR3 sequence is 13 residues long. The CDR3 sequence: CASRTSGNEEQYF. The CDR3 nucleotides are TGTGCCAGCAGAACTAGCGGGAACGAAGAGCAGTACTTC.

The chain is built from TRBV28 and TRBJ1-6, with D possibly being TRBD1 (5 bases). Germline V CDR1 and CDR2: MDHEN, SYDVKM. The CDR3 is made up of 15 amino acids. Trimming removed 2 bases from V and 6 bases from J, with 11 bases in between. The DNA for the CDR3 is TGTGCCAGCAGTTTACTAACAGGTCCTAATTCACCCCTCCACTTT. Translating it yields CASSLLTGPNSPLHF.

J is TRBJ2-7 and V is TRBV28; the D is unclear. Germline CDR1 reads MDHEN; CDR2 reads SYDVKM. V shed 8 bases and J shed 2 bases, with 13 bases lying between them. The CDR3 contains 13 residues. The CDR3: CASFHRHTYEQYF. CDR3 nucleotide sequence: TGTGCCAGCTTCCACCGACACACCTACGAGCAGTACTTC. Full variable domain (outside the CDR3, taken from reference TRBV28 and TRBJ2-7): DVKVTQSSRYLVKRTGEKVFLECVQDMDHENMFWYRQDPGLGLRLIYFSYDVKMKEKGDIPEGYSVSREKKERFSLILESASTNQTSMYLCASFHRHTYEQYFGPGTRLTVT.

This chain joins TRBV2 and TRBJ2-3; weak D call: TRBD1 (6 bases). This CDR3 spans 19 amino acids. Per germline, CDR1 SNHLY and CDR2 FYNNEI. V was pared by 4 bases and J by 0 bases, with 23 bases between. The CDR3: CASSANSFWDTTSTDTQYF. As DNA, the CDR3 is TGTGCCAGCAGTGCGAATTCTTTTTGGGACACCACTAGCACAGATACGCAGTATTTT.

The genes are TRBV7-2 and TRBJ2-7; 9 nucleotides match TRBD1. This CDR3 region has 14 residues. The germline CDR1 and CDR2 sequences are SGHTA and FQGNSA. Trimming took 3 bases from V and 3 from J; bases not matched to a gene: 3. CDR3 bases: TGTGCCAGCAGCTTGGACAGGGGATTCTACGAGCAGTACTTC. Translation gives CASSLDRGFYEQYF.

This chain connects TRBV7-2 to TRBJ1-4; D possibly corresponds to TRBD1 (5 bases). Germline assignment: CDR1 SGHTA and CDR2 FQGNSA. Trimming pared 5 bases from V and 7 bases from J, leaving 14 bases between. There are 14 residues in the CDR3. CDR3 bases: TGTGCCAGCAGCCCCCAGGGATTTGGTGAAAAACTGTTTTTT. Amino acids: CASSPQGFGEKLFF.

The V gene is TRBV27, the J gene TRBJ2-7, with 9 bases that match TRBD1. The junction had 6 bases not matched to a gene; V was cut back by 0 bases and J by 6 bases. Germline CDR1 reads MNHEY; CDR2 reads SMNVEV (reference sequence). This CDR3 contains 15 residues. This chain's CDR3 is CASSLSGTGRIEQYF. CDR3 nucleotide sequence: TGTGCCAGCAGTTTATCCGGGACAGGGCGGATCGAGCAGTACTTC.

This rearrangement joins TRBV7-6 to TRBJ2-2, with 8 bases aligning to TRBD2. Germline CDR1 SGHVS, CDR2 FNYEAQ. Trimming removed 2 bases from V and 3 bases from J; junction bases left unmatched: 20. The CDR3 spans 21 residues. In DNA, the CDR3 is TGTGCCAGCAGCTTAAGAACTAGCGGACCAACTTACGTCGGGGACACCGGGGAGCTGTTTTTT. Its protein is CASSLRTSGPTYVGDTGELFF.